These 25 T cell receptor beta chains originate from one sample sequenced in a study of cytomegalovirus exposure and HLA in healthy donors. Clones were read by immunoSEQ multiplex PCR, and TCRdb kept only the in-frame ones, dropping some. The sample carries under 95,000 clones, 94% recorded once. Sequencing input: PBMCs. The receptor set was obtained from a woman younger than 30 in good health and CMV-seropositive.

Comment on this clone: Within the sample, other DNA sequences also encode this same CDR3. The V call is TRBV27, the J call TRBJ1-2; 8 nucleotides agree with TRBD1. This CDR3 contains 14 residues. Trimming at V came to 6 bases and at J to 0 bases, leaving 3 bases not matched to a gene. Germline CDR1 MNHEY, CDR2 SMNVEV (reference sequence). The CDR3 spells CASSRQGTNYGYTF. CDR3 DNA sequence: TGTGCCAGCAGCCGACAGGGGACTAACTATGGCTACACCTTC.

V gene TRBV5-1 combines with J gene TRBJ2-3, with 13 bases identical to TRBD2. V lost 0 bases and J lost 3; bases outside the gene matches: 10. The CDR3 covers 19 residues. Germline CDR1 SGHRS, CDR2 YFSETQ. This CDR3 reads CASSLARTSGSRETDTQYF. As DNA, the CDR3 is TGCGCCAGCAGCTTGGCGAGGACTAGCGGGAGTAGAGAGACAGATACGCAGTATTTT.

V gene TRBV27 combines with J gene TRBJ2-1; 8 bases align to TRBD1. The CDR3 covers 13 residues. The V segment lost 11 bases and the J segment 0 bases; nucleotides outside the gene matches: 3. Per the germline V gene, CDR1 is MNHEY and CDR2 is SMNVEV (reference sequence). The CDR3 nucleotides read TGTGCCGCAGGACAGGGCTCCTACAATGAGCAGTTCTTC. This sequence encodes CAAGQGSYNEQFF.

The chain links TRBV6-5 to TRBJ2-5; the D is unclear. CDR3 size: 14 residues. Trimming stripped 1 base from V and 5 bases from J, with 11 bases between. Germline values: CDR1 MNHEY, CDR2 SVGAGI. The CDR3 nucleotides are TGTGCCAGCAGTTACTTTTCTGCGGAGGAGACCCAGTACTTC. It is translated as CASSYFSAEETQYF.

The chain links TRBV10-3 to TRBJ1-2, with TRBD1 as a possible D gene (6 bases). The CDR3 runs 13 residues. CDR1 ENHRY and CDR2 SYGVKD come from the germline V gene. With 10 bases removed from V and 6 bases from J, the gap between germline ends came to 18 bases. CDR3 region: CATYQGIKDGYTF. CDR3 nucleotides: TGTGCCACATACCAGGGGATTAAGGATGGCTACACCTTC.

The V call is TRBV28, the J call TRBJ1-5, with a tentative D call TRBD1 (5 bases). V lost 8 bases to trimming and J lost 5 bases, with 10 bases between them. The CDR3 spans 12 residues. The V gene's germline CDR1 is MDHEN and CDR2 SYDVKM. In DNA form, the CDR3 reads TGTGCCAGCTACGCAGGGTATCAGCCCCAGCATTTT. Translated: CASYAGYQPQHF. The whole variable domain, filled in from reference TRBV28 and TRBJ1-5, reads DVKVTQSSRYLVKRTGEKVFLECVQDMDHENMFWYRQDPGLGLRLIYFSYDVKMKEKGDIPEGYSVSREKKERFSLILESASTNQTSMYLCASYAGYQPQHFGDGTRLSIL.

This clone is a singleton in its sample. The chain has TRBV19 and TRBJ2-1; TRBD1 agrees at 10 bases. The CDR3 runs 15 residues. The germline CDR1 and CDR2 sequences are LNHDA and SQIVND (reference sequence). The J segment lost 10 bases and the V segment lost 6 bases, leaving 12 bases of the junction unmatched. The CDR3 sequence: CASRQPGQGSWEQFF. CDR3 in DNA: TGTGCCAGTAGACAACCGGGACAGGGGTCCTGGGAGCAGTTCTTC.

J is TRBJ2-1 and V is TRBV7-3; 7 bases are a match to TRBD2. The CDR3 is made up of 19 amino acids. Losses at the gene ends were 5 bases for V and 0 bases for J; bases not matched to a gene: 16. Germline lookup yields CDR1 SGHTA and CDR2 FQGTGA. The CDR3 sequence is CASSRRPGGPLSSYNEQFF. CDR3 DNA: TGTGCCAGCAGCCGCCGACCGGGGGGACCCTTGAGCTCCTACAATGAGCAGTTCTTC.

The chain recombines TRBV2 with TRBJ1-5, with a tentative D call TRBD1 (5 bases). This CDR3 has 11 amino acids. Germline values: CDR1 SNHLY, CDR2 FYNNEI. The V and J ends lost 6 bases and 11 bases respectively, with 11 bases between them. This CDR3 is CASSAEGAQHF. Written as DNA, the CDR3 is TGTGCCAGCAGCGCCGAAGGGGCCCAGCATTTT.

The chain employs TRBV5-1 and TRBJ2-3; tentatively, D is TRBD1 (6 bases). The CDR3 length is 20 residues. In germline, CDR1 is SGHRS, CDR2 YFSETQ. V was clipped by 4 bases and J by 4 bases, with 31 bases between them. In DNA form, the CDR3 reads TGCGCCAGCAGCCTCCCCGGACAGCAGGCCAACCAGCGCGGCGCAGATACGCAGTATTTT. Amino acids: CASSLPGQQANQRGADTQYF.

The chain employs TRBV20-1 and TRBJ2-7, with D perhaps TRBD1 (5 bases). Germline values: CDR1 DFQATT, CDR2 SNEGSKA (reference sequence). This CDR3 region has 11 residues. Trimming shortened V by 2 bases and J by 6 bases, and 8 bases separated the two germline ends. CDR3 DNA: TGCAGTGCTAGAATCAGGGCCGAGCAGTACTTC. Its translation: CSARIRAEQYF.

The chain employs TRBV4-1 and TRBJ2-1; TRBD2 aligns across 9 bases. From germline, CDR1 is MGHRA and CDR2 YSYEKL. The CDR3 totals 16 residues. V lost 4 bases and J lost 9; bases outside the gene matches: 13. CDR3 sequence: CASSPQRGGGAGEQFF. In DNA, the CDR3 is TGCGCCAGCAGCCCACAAAGGGGCGGGGGGGCCGGTGAGCAGTTCTTC.

The chain carries TRBV29-1 and TRBJ2-6; 9 bases align to TRBD1. Germline assignment: CDR1 SQVTM and CDR2 ANQGSEA. The CDR3 is made up of 17 amino acids. Trimming cost V 3 bases and J 0 bases; bases outside gene matches: 6. CDR3 in DNA: TGCAGCGTTGATCTAGGGACAGGGTTCTCTGGGGCCAACGTCCTGACTTTC. Its protein product is CSVDLGTGFSGANVLTF. Looking up the rest from reference TRBV29-1 and TRBJ2-6 gives the full variable domain: SAVISQKPSRDICQRGTSLTIQCQVDSQVTMMFWYRQQPGQSLTLIATANQGSEATYESGFVIDKFPISRPNLTFSTLTVSNMSPEDSSIYLCSVDLGTGFSGANVLTFGAGSRLTVL.

V usage is TRBV19 and J usage is TRBJ1-1, with 9 bases aligning to TRBD1. This CDR3 comprises 16 residues. J was trimmed by 5 bases and V by 6 bases; bases with no gene match: 13. Germline V lookup: CDR1 LNHDA, CDR2 SQIVND (reference sequence). The CDR3, as DNA: TGTGCCAGTAGCAGAACAGGGGGCGAATGGTATACTGAAGCTTTCTTT. This gives the protein CASSRTGGEWYTEAFF.

The chain is built from TRBV2 and TRBJ2-3, with 11 bases fitting TRBD2. The CDR3 is 15 residues long. Per germline, CDR1 SNHLY and CDR2 FYNNEI. Losses at the gene ends were 9 bases for V and 2 bases for J; bases not matched to a gene: 7. CDR3 in DNA: TGTGCCAGTCTTGAGGGACTAGCGGACACAGATACGCAGTATTTT. This gives the protein CASLEGLADTDTQYF.

This chain joins TRBV4-3 and TRBJ2-7; no clear D. V was pared by 3 bases and J by 3 bases, with 9 bases between. Per the germline V gene, CDR1 is LGHNA and CDR2 is YSLEER. The CDR3 extends over 13 amino acids. CDR3 protein: CASSHGRGYEQYF. The CDR3 bases are TGCGCCAGCAGCCATGGAAGAGGCTACGAGCAGTACTTC.

On this clone: One end of the junction is discordant with germline, which a read error may explain. V and J are TRBV15 and TRBJ1-3; D is undetermined. The CDR3 runs 14 residues. CDR1 LNHNV and CDR2 YYDKDF come from the germline V gene (reference sequence). Written as DNA, the CDR3 is TGTGCCACCACCAGAGTGAGGGAAGGAAACACCATATATTTT. Amino acid sequence: CATTRVREGNTIYF.

The chain recombines TRBV5-1 with TRBJ2-7; D is possibly TRBD1 (5 bases). V lost 4 bases to trimming and J lost 4 bases, with 12 bases between them. Germline CDR1 is SGHRS and CDR2 is YFSETQ. The CDR3 is made up of 13 amino acids. CDR3 amino acids: CASSAQTEYEQYF. The CDR3 nucleotides are TGCGCCAGCAGCGCTCAGACAGAATACGAGCAGTACTTC.

With respect to this clone: The germline gene is not matched at one end of the junction; a read error may be the cause. This chain uses TRBV15 with TRBJ1-4; perhaps TRBD1 as D (6 bases). Germline V gives CDR1 LNHNV, CDR2 YYDKDF (reference sequence). The CDR3 length is 15 residues. For the CDR3, the DNA is TGTGCCACCAGCAGAGGCCGAAGGGGGAATGAACAACTGTTTTTT. Translation gives CATSRGRRGNEQLFF.

The chain combines TRBV6-1 with TRBJ2-1; 9 bases match TRBD1. CDR3 length: 13 amino acids. The V gene's germline CDR1 is MNHNS and CDR2 SASEGT. Losses at the gene ends were 6 bases for V and 8 bases for J; bases not matched to a gene: 5. Here the CDR3 reads CASSGDREDEQFF. The DNA for the CDR3 is TGTGCCAGCAGCGGGGACAGGGAAGATGAGCAGTTCTTC.

This chain uses TRBV9 with TRBJ2-3, with a possible D match to TRBD2 (6 bases). V was pared by 4 bases and J by 3 bases, with 15 bases between. Germline V CDR1 and CDR2: SGDLS, YYNGEE. This CDR3 region has 15 residues. The CDR3 reads CASSLLASLTDTQYF. The DNA for the CDR3 is TGTGCCAGCAGCCTCCTAGCGTCTCTGACAGATACGCAGTATTTT.

This rearrangement joins TRBV27 to TRBJ2-2; unclear D gene. Per germline, CDR1 MNHEY and CDR2 SMNVEV (reference sequence). The CDR3 has 17 residues. V lost 3 bases and J lost 0, with 14 bases in between. The CDR3 nucleotides are TGTGCCAGCAGTTTCTTTTGGAGTGCCGCGAACACCGGGGAGCTGTTTTTT. Its protein product is CASSFFWSAANTGELFF.

The rearrangement joins TRBV30 to TRBJ2-1; 7 nucleotides line up with TRBD2. J was trimmed by 15 bases and V by 2 bases; bases with no gene match: 16. Germline-derived CDR1 and CDR2 are GTSNPN and SVGIG (reference sequence). This CDR3 region has 14 residues. The CDR3 DNA sequence: TGTGCCTGGAGTTTTAGCGGAACGGGGGGTGTGGGGTTCTTC. It specifies CAWSFSGTGGVGFF.

The rearrangement joins TRBV5-6 to TRBJ2-5, with D tentatively TRBD1 (5 bases). CDR1 is SGHDT and CDR2 is YYEEEE in the germline V gene. There are 14 residues in the CDR3. The ends were cut back, 0 bases at V and 2 bases at J, with 8 bases in the middle. CDR3 in amino acids: CASSLVHRQETQYF. CDR3 nucleotide sequence: TGTGCCAGCAGCTTGGTCCACAGGCAAGAGACCCAGTACTTC.

The V and J genes are TRBV28 and TRBJ1-1; 8 bases agree with TRBD1. The CDR3 covers 15 residues. Germline CDR1 and CDR2: MDHEN and SYDVKM. Trimming removed 5 bases from V and 3 bases from J; junction bases left unmatched: 8. Here the CDR3 DNA reads TGTGCCAGCAGTCTCAGGGGGCCTGATGACACTGAAGCTTTCTTT. Encoded protein: CASSLRGPDDTEAFF.